The next 31 T cell receptor beta chains were all read from a single sample in a study of T cells in localized non-small cell lung cancer. Only in-frame clones appear in the TCRdb table, and some are missing; sequencing was by immunoSEQ multiplex PCR. The data show 70,000 to 75,000 clones, roughly 83% seen once. The sequencing here drew on peripheral blood, taken before any cancer treatment. The receptor set was obtained from a female donor over 55 with stage I lung adenocarcinoma.

The chain recombines TRBV21-1 with TRBJ2-7. TRBV21-1 is classified as a pseudogene. The CDR3 has 16 amino acids. In DNA, the CDR3 is TGTGCCAGCAGCAAAGTTGGAGGACACAATTTCAACGAGCAGTACTTC. Encoded protein: CASSKVGGHNFNEQYF.

The chain is built from TRBV7-3 and TRBJ1-1; D is possibly TRBD1 (6 bases). CDR1 and CDR2 from the germline V gene are SGHTA and FQGTGA. This CDR3 region has 13 residues. V was pared by 5 bases and J by 4 bases, with 11 bases between. The DNA for the CDR3 is TGTGCCAGCAGCCTCAGACAGGCCACTGAAGCTTTCTTT. Protein sequence: CASSLRQATEAFF. Full variable domain (outside the CDR3, taken from reference TRBV7-3 and TRBJ1-1): GAGVSQTPSNKVTEKGKYVELRCDPISGHTALYWYRQSLGQGPEFLIYFQGTGAADDSGLPNDRFFAVRPEGSVSTLKIQRTERGDSAVYLCASSLRQATEAFFGQGTRLTVV.

This clone has a single count. This chain uses TRBV16 with TRBJ2-5; D is possibly TRBD1 (6 bases). Germline CDR1 is KGHSY and CDR2 is FQNENV. V lost 0 bases to trimming and J lost 3 bases, with 8 bases between them. The CDR3 length is 14 residues. CDR3 in amino acids: CASSQSYREETQYF. DNA for the CDR3: TGTGCCAGCAGCCAATCATACAGGGAAGAGACCCAGTACTTC.

CDR3 in DNA: TGTGCCAGCAGCTTTAACCTGGATTCCTACAATGAGCAGTTCTTC. It yields the protein CASSFNLDSYNEQFF. The rearrangement uses TRBV7-2 and TRBJ2-1, with D hard to call. Germline V gene lookup returns CDR1 SGHTA and CDR2 FQGNSA. The CDR3 consists of 15 residues. V lost 3 bases and J 1 base, leaving 10 bases between the germline ends. The full variable domain, in which reference TRBV7-2 and TRBJ2-1 provide the parts outside the CDR3, is GAGVSQSPSNKVTEKGKDVELRCDPISGHTALYWYRQSLGQGLEFLIYFQGNSAPDKSGLPSDRFSAERTGGSVSTLTIQRTQQEDSAVYLCASSFNLDSYNEQFFGPGTRLTVL.

The CDR3 DNA follows: TGTGCCAGCACCGAGGGGGGCCGTGAGACCCAGTACTTC. The encoded protein is CASTEGGRETQYF. The chain carries TRBV28 and TRBJ2-5; D tentatively fits TRBD1 or TRBD2 (6 bases each). The CDR3 spans 13 residues. Deletions cut 7 bases from V and 5 bases from J, with 14 bases between. Germline V lookup: CDR1 MDHEN, CDR2 SYDVKM.

The chain combines TRBV2 with TRBJ1-4; 8 nucleotides agree with TRBD1. Unmatched junction bases numbered 7, after V lost 5 bases and J lost 8 bases. The CDR3 loop spans 14 amino acids. Germline-derived CDR1 and CDR2 are SNHLY and FYNNEI. CDR3 region: CASSQDRGREKLFF. For the CDR3, the DNA is TGTGCCAGCAGTCAAGACAGGGGACGAGAAAAACTGTTTTTT. Complete variable domain (other parts from reference TRBV2 and TRBJ1-4): EPEVTQTPSHQVTQMGQEVILRCVPISNHLYFYWYRQILGQKVEFLVSFYNNEISEKSEIFDDQFSVERPDGSNFTLKIRSTKLEDSAMYFCASSQDRGREKLFFGSGTQLSVL.

The rearrangement links TRBV5-4 to TRBJ2-5, with 7 bases that match TRBD1. The junction had 5 bases not matched to a gene; V was cut back by 0 bases and J by 3 bases. The CDR3 totals 15 residues. Per the germline V gene, CDR1 is SGHNT and CDR2 is YYREEE (reference sequence). CDR3 loop: CASSLGGQGEETQYF. As DNA, the CDR3 is TGTGCCAGCAGCTTGGGAGGGCAGGGGGAAGAGACCCAGTACTTC.

The rearrangement uses TRBV5-6 and TRBJ2-5; 8 nucleotides agree with TRBD2. The CDR3 contains 16 residues. Trimming removed 2 bases from V and 4 bases from J; junction bases left unmatched: 10. Germline CDR1 and CDR2: SGHDT and YYEEEE. This chain's CDR3 is CASSLPGTSGPETQYF. In nucleotides, the CDR3 is TGTGCCAGCAGCTTACCCGGGACTAGTGGTCCAGAGACCCAGTACTTC.

The rearrangement joins TRBV18 to TRBJ1-6; D is unclear. Per germline, CDR1 KGHSH and CDR2 LQKENI. The CDR3 runs to 15 residues. V was clipped by 2 bases and J by 3 bases, with 8 bases between them. In nucleotides, the CDR3 is TGTGCCAGCTCACCAAAAGACTTCTATAATTCACCCCTCCACTTT. This translates into CASSPKDFYNSPLHF.

The rearrangement links TRBV11-3 to TRBJ2-2; possible D gene TRBD2, 6 bases. Deletions cut 6 bases from V and 6 bases from J, with 8 bases between. Germline lookup yields CDR1 SGHNT and CDR2 YENEEA. CDR3 length: 12 residues. Here the CDR3 reads CASRTSSGELFF. CDR3 bases: TGTGCCAGCAGAACTAGCTCCGGGGAGCTGTTTTTT.

The chain joins TRBV28 to TRBJ2-7, with TRBD2 identical over 14 bases. Germline values: CDR1 MDHEN, CDR2 SYDVKM. The CDR3 is 15 amino acids. Unmatched junction bases numbered 4, after V lost 3 bases and J lost 6 bases. The CDR3 spells CASSFMTSGRAEQYF. The CDR3 coding sequence is TGTGCCAGCAGTTTCATGACTAGCGGGAGGGCCGAGCAGTACTTC.

The rearrangement joins TRBV10-3 to TRBJ2-7, with 8 bases aligning to TRBD1. The CDR3 has 14 amino acids. V was clipped by 10 bases and J by 5 bases; unmatched bases: 13. Per germline, CDR1 ENHRY and CDR2 SYGVKD. The CDR3 here is CATAGQGIWDEQYF. CDR3 bases: TGTGCCACGGCCGGACAGGGAATTTGGGACGAGCAGTACTTC.

The chain uses TRBV6-5 and TRBJ2-2; D could derive from TRBD1 or TRBD2 (5 bases each). With 6 bases removed from V and 4 bases from J, the gap between germline ends came to 15 bases. CDR3 size: 15 residues. In germline, CDR1 is MNHEY, CDR2 SVGAGI. CDR3 DNA: TGTGCCAGCAGCCCACCGGGGCGCTCCACCGGGGAGCTGTTTTTT. Amino acids: CASSPPGRSTGELFF.

The chain couples TRBV7-3 to TRBJ2-7; D is uncertain. The V gene lost 0 bases and the J gene lost 3 bases, with 6 bases spanning the gap. Looked up from germline, CDR1 is SGHTA and CDR2 is FQGTGA. The length of the CDR3 is 13 residues. CDR3 DNA sequence: TGTGCCAGCAGCTTAACGGACGGCTACGAGCAGTACTTC. Protein product: CASSLTDGYEQYF.

V and J are TRBV11-1 and TRBJ2-7; tentatively, D is TRBD2 (5 bases). Germline values: CDR1 SGHAT, CDR2 FQDESV (reference sequence). V was shortened by 0 bases and J by 0 bases, with 6 bases between the two germline ends. The CDR3 runs to 14 residues. CDR3 protein: CASSLAGSSYEQYF. CDR3 in DNA: TGTGCCAGCAGCTTAGCAGGGAGCTCCTACGAGCAGTACTTC.

J is TRBJ1-2 and V is TRBV7-9; the match to TRBD1 covers 10 bases. Germline-derived CDR1 and CDR2 are SEHNR and FQNEAQ (reference sequence). V lost 3 bases and J lost 12; bases outside the gene matches: 10. This CDR3 contains 14 residues. CDR3 amino acids: CASSFLDRGYVHTF. CDR3 bases: TGTGCCAGCAGCTTCTTGGACAGGGGGTATGTCCACACCTTC.

The chain combines TRBV18 with TRBJ1-5; possibly TRBD1 for D (5 bases). The CDR3 has 15 amino acids. Trimming removed 5 bases from V and 0 bases from J, with 11 bases in between. Germline CDR1 KGHSH, CDR2 LQKENI. CDR3 region: CASSTGGGSNQPQHF. The CDR3 DNA sequence: TGTGCCAGCTCAACGGGGGGGGGTAGCAATCAGCCCCAGCATTTT.

The J gene is TRBJ1-1, the V gene TRBV5-4, with a tentative D call TRBD1 (5 bases). In germline, CDR1 is SGHNT, CDR2 YYREEE (reference sequence). The CDR3 contains 13 residues. V was shortened by 3 bases and J by 3 bases, with 9 bases between the two germline ends. The CDR3: CASSWQGYTEAFF. As DNA, the CDR3 is TGTGCCAGCAGCTGGCAGGGTTACACTGAAGCTTTCTTT.

The V and J genes are TRBV7-9 and TRBJ2-3; D call uncertain. The V end was cut by 1 base, the J end by 2 bases, with 7 bases between. The CDR3 spans 14 residues. Germline V gives CDR1 SEHNR, CDR2 FQNEAQ (reference sequence). The DNA of the CDR3 is TGTGCCAGCAGCTTAGAGCCTAACACAGATACGCAGTATTTT. Protein product: CASSLEPNTDTQYF.

The chain has TRBV6-5 and TRBJ2-3; 11 nucleotides line up with TRBD2. CDR1 and CDR2 (germline): MNHEY, SVGAGI. J gave up 2 bases and V 5 bases, and 3 bases lay outside the gene matches. There are 15 residues in the CDR3. The CDR3 is CASSLTSGATDTQYF. The CDR3, as DNA: TGTGCCAGCAGTCTGACTAGCGGGGCCACAGATACGCAGTATTTT.

The gene calls are TRBV18 and TRBJ1-1, with D possibly matching TRBD1 (5 bases). Trimming took 3 bases from V and 5 from J, leaving 10 bases between them. Germline assignment: CDR1 KGHSH and CDR2 LQKENI. The CDR3 has 13 amino acids. Here the CDR3 DNA reads TGTGCCAGCTCACCGGGACTAAATACTGAAGCTTTCTTT. It codes for CASSPGLNTEAFF.

The genes are TRBV7-9 and TRBJ2-7; D call uncertain. V lost 4 bases and J lost 4, with 8 bases in between. The CDR3 consists of 12 residues. The germline CDR1 and CDR2 sequences are SEHNR and FQNEAQ (reference sequence). In DNA form, the CDR3 reads TGTGCCAGCAGCTCTAAGCCTTACGAGCAGTACTTC. Protein: CASSSKPYEQYF.

The CDR3 bases are TGTGCCAGCAGCGTAGCGGTAGCGGGAGTGGGAGACAATGAGCAGTTCTTC. Protein sequence: CASSVAVAGVGDNEQFF. V gene TRBV9 combines with J gene TRBJ2-1; 9 nucleotides match TRBD2. The CDR3 length is 17 residues. CDR1 is SGDLS, CDR2 YYNGEE, per germline. Trimming removed 0 bases from V and 5 bases from J; junction bases left unmatched: 9.

The chain uses TRBV9 and TRBJ1-1; tentatively, D is TRBD1 (6 bases). Germline assignment: CDR1 SGDLS and CDR2 YYNGEE. This CDR3 has 16 amino acids. The V gene lost 0 bases and the J gene lost 5 bases, with 17 bases spanning the gap. As DNA, the CDR3 is TGTGCCAGCAGCGTAGCAGTGGGGGCTACGGGAACTGAAGCTTTCTTT. Translating it yields CASSVAVGATGTEAFF.

This chain connects TRBV29-1 to TRBJ2-3; tentatively, D is TRBD2 (6 bases). Germline V gene data show CDR1 as SQVTM and CDR2 as ANQGSEA. Trimming removed 7 bases from V and 1 base from J, with 12 bases in between. There are 13 residues in the CDR3. CDR3 protein: CSASWGGTDTQYF. As DNA, the CDR3 is TGCAGCGCGTCCTGGGGGGGCACAGATACGCAGTATTTT.

On this clone: The limits of the CDR3 on the DNA are not certain, so only TCRdb's listed CDR3 is given. This chain links TRBV21-1 with TRBJ1-3. TRBV21-1 is classified as a pseudogene. The CDR3 comprises 16 residues, both ends counted. The CDR3 region is CASSKNGVGSGNTIYF.

This clone has a single count. The V gene is TRBV4-3, the J gene TRBJ1-6; possible D gene TRBD1, 6 bases. Germline V lookup: CDR1 LGHNA, CDR2 YSLEER. This CDR3 has 20 residues. V lost 0 bases to trimming and J lost 0 bases, with 18 bases between them. CDR3 amino acids: CASSQEWGHFPSSYNSPLHF. DNA of the CDR3: TGCGCCAGCAGCCAAGAATGGGGGCACTTCCCTAGCTCCTATAATTCACCCCTCCACTTT.

The chain employs TRBV6-5 and TRBJ1-2, with D perhaps TRBD1 (5 bases). CDR1 MNHEY and CDR2 SVGAGI come from the germline V gene. The CDR3 covers 13 residues. Trimming took off 6 bases at V and 7 bases at J, with 15 bases between the two ends. CDR3 residues: CASSRTQTAGYTF. CDR3 in DNA: TGTGCCAGCAGCCGAACTCAGACAGCTGGCTACACCTTC.

The chain joins TRBV5-8 to TRBJ1-6; 10 bases are shared with TRBD1. Germline values: CDR1 SGHTS, CDR2 YDEGEE. The CDR3 consists of 18 residues. Trimming took 0 bases from V and 7 from J; bases not matched to a gene: 10. The CDR3 sequence is CASSLGATGGRDNSPLHF. In nucleotides, the CDR3 is TGTGCCAGCAGCTTGGGGGCGACAGGGGGCCGGGACAATTCACCCCTCCACTTT.

V and J are TRBV2 and TRBJ2-2; D is uncertain. CDR1 and CDR2 (germline): SNHLY, FYNNEI. This CDR3 is built from 13 residues. V dropped 4 bases and J dropped 6 bases, with 9 bases sitting between them. CDR3 DNA: TGTGCCAGCAGTGTTTCCAGGCCCGGGGAGCTGTTTTTT. Translated: CASSVSRPGELFF.

The rearrangement joins TRBV4-3 to TRBJ2-7, with 8 bases that match TRBD1. Germline V gene sequence: CDR1 LGHNA, CDR2 YSLEER. Trimming took 3 bases from V and 3 from J; bases not matched to a gene: 4. The CDR3 runs to 14 residues. CDR3 in DNA: TGCGCCAGCAGCCATTCGACAGGGGACTACGAGCAGTACTTC. Translation gives CASSHSTGDYEQYF.